The 21 T cell receptor beta chains below all came from one sample that was sequenced in a study of human T cells and chemical hapten exposure. Time point noted: patch test 1, 2 weeks after DPC sensitization. Treatment of the sample: therapeutic diphenylcyclopropenone sensitization with weekly scalp DPC. TCRdb re-analysed the RACE reads in MiXCR, keeping a single row per CDR3 protein. The repertoire includes 79,000 or so distinct CDR3 sequences, approximately 32% of them detected once, and about 9.6% sits in the top ten. The specimen comprised whole blood, sampled in connection with sensitization to the hapten diphenylcyclopropenone (DPC). The receptor source for this set is a man in his forties or fifties with alopecia areata. Some clones in this sample may be carry-over from other donors' samples.

A few counts support this clonotype. This chain uses TRBV7-2 with TRBJ1-2; D remains unclear. The V and J ends lost 0 bases and 4 bases respectively, with 6 bases between them. CDR3 size: 13 residues. Per germline, CDR1 SGHTA and CDR2 FQGNSA. Written as DNA, the CDR3 is TGTGCCAGCAGCTTAGCAGGAGTCTATGGCTACACCTTC. It is translated as CASSLAGVYGYTF.

This clonotype showed up just a few times. V usage is TRBV27 and J usage is TRBJ2-1; D may match TRBD1 or TRBD2 (6 bases each). This CDR3 region has 15 residues. CDR1 and CDR2 from the germline V gene are MNHEY and SMNVEV (reference sequence). V gave up 2 bases and J gave up 8 bases, with 16 bases separating them. The CDR3 sequence is CASSLKGGWGDEQFF. DNA for the CDR3: TGTGCCAGCAGTTTAAAGGGGGGATGGGGGGATGAGCAGTTCTTC.

Ten or more counts support this clonotype. This sequence joins TRBV6-1 and TRBJ2-6, with 9 nucleotides matching TRBD1. Germline loops: CDR1 MNHNS, CDR2 SASEGT. The CDR3 loop spans 15 amino acids. V dropped 6 bases and J dropped 0; count of bases not matched to a gene: 0. CDR3 amino acids: CASRTGGSGANVLTF. CDR3 sequence (DNA): TGTGCCAGCAGGACAGGGGGCTCTGGGGCCAACGTCCTGACTTTC.

This chain links TRBV20-1 with TRBJ2-7; tentative D call: TRBD2 (6 bases). The V end was cut by 0 bases, the J end by 3 bases, with 15 bases between. The CDR3 extends over 15 amino acids. Germline assignment: CDR1 DFQATT and CDR2 SNEGSKA (reference sequence). CDR3 sequence: CSARDLGGGHYEQYF. CDR3 bases: TGCAGTGCTAGAGATTTGGGGGGTGGCCACTACGAGCAGTACTTC.

The chain's CDR3 is CSGGMTGLRDTQYF. In DNA form, the CDR3 reads TGCAGCGGGGGGATGACAGGGCTGCGAGATACGCAGTATTTT. The chain employs TRBV29-1 and TRBJ2-3; 7 bases align to TRBD1. After removal of 7 bases from V and 5 bases from J, the junction contained 12 bases not matched to a gene. CDR1 and CDR2 from the germline V gene are SQVTM and ANQGSEA. The CDR3 runs 14 residues.

The chain combines TRBV12-3 or TRBV12-4 with TRBJ1-1; D may be TRBD1 (6 bases). V shed 5 bases and J shed 3 bases, with 22 bases lying between them. This CDR3 is built from 17 residues. CDR3 protein: CASSREGRGESDTEAFF. In DNA, the CDR3 is TGTGCCAGCAGTCGGGAAGGCAGGGGCGAATCGGACACTGAAGCTTTCTTT.

There are a few counts of this clonotype. J is TRBJ2-7 and V is TRBV14, with unresolved D. The CDR3 totals 14 residues. V dropped 4 bases and J dropped 7 bases, with 17 bases sitting between them. From germline, CDR1 is SGHDN and CDR2 FVKESK. CDR3 nucleotide sequence: TGTGCCAGCAGCCCCCGGACCACCGCTGGAGAGCAGTACTTC. The encoded protein is CASSPRTTAGEQYF.

By sample share, this clonotype is medium-sized. The chain links TRBV29-1 to TRBJ1-1; 7 bases line up with TRBD1. With 6 bases clipped from V and 2 bases from J, the junction kept 9 bases outside the gene matches. The CDR3 contains 14 residues. The germline gives CDR1 SQVTM, CDR2 ANQGSEA. The CDR3 DNA reads TGCAGCGTCGGCCTAGGGACAGCCAACACTGAAGCTTTCTTT. Amino acid sequence: CSVGLGTANTEAFF.

V gene TRBV6-5 combines with J gene TRBJ2-1; 12 nucleotides agree with TRBD2. The V gene end was trimmed by 2 bases and the J gene end by 2 bases; junction bases not matched to a gene: 1. Germline V lookup: CDR1 MNHEY, CDR2 SVGAGI. The CDR3 length is 16 residues. Here the CDR3 DNA reads TGTGCCAGCAGTTACGGACTAGCGGGGACCTACAATGAGCAGTTCTTC. Residues: CASSYGLAGTYNEQFF.

This clonotype has only a few counts. The chain combines TRBV5-1 with TRBJ2-3, with 13 bases that match TRBD2. V shed 1 base, J shed 5 bases, and the junction held 7 bases outside the gene matches. Germline V gene sequence: CDR1 SGHRS, CDR2 YFSETQ. This CDR3 is built from 17 residues. The DNA of the CDR3 is TGCGCCAGCAGCTTGTTGACTAGCGGGAGGCGGATAGATACGCAGTATTTT. Its protein is CASSLLTSGRRIDTQYF.

CDR3 coding DNA: TGTGCCAGCAGCTCCCCTCCTGGAGGGCTGGACAATGAGCAGTTCTTC. Translating gives CASSSPPGGLDNEQFF. This rearrangement joins TRBV9 to TRBJ2-1, with TRBD2 as a possible D gene (6 bases). CDR1 is SGDLS, CDR2 YYNGEE, per germline. The V and J ends lost 4 bases and 5 bases respectively, with 19 bases between them. The CDR3 is 16 residues long. Using reference TRBV9 and TRBJ2-1 for the parts outside the CDR3, the full variable domain is DSGVTQTPKHLITATGQRVTLRCSPRSGDLSVYWYQQSLDQGLQFLIQYYNGEERAKGNILERFSAQQFPDLHSELNLSSLELGDSALYFCASSSPPGGLDNEQFFGPGTRLTVL.

The J gene is TRBJ1-3, the V gene TRBV6-4; 7 bases fit TRBD1. The germline CDR1 and CDR2 sequences are MRHNA and SNTAGT. The CDR3 has 16 amino acids. Trimming at V came to 4 bases and at J to 0 bases, leaving 6 bases not matched to a gene. The CDR3 DNA sequence: TGTGCCAGCAGTGCCACAGGGGCCGACTCTGGAAACACCATATATTTT. It translates to CASSATGADSGNTIYF.

This sequence joins TRBV6-2 or TRBV6-3 and TRBJ1-5; D not certain. The ends were cut back, 6 bases at V and 1 base at J, with 4 bases in the middle. Germline V gene sequence: CDR1 MNHEY, CDR2 SVGEGT. The CDR3 contains 12 residues. The DNA of the CDR3 is TGTGCCAGCAGGGGAAGCAATCAGCCCCAGCATTTT. Protein: CASRGSNQPQHF.

V usage is TRBV7-2 and J usage is TRBJ1-3; tentative D call: TRBD1 (6 bases). CDR1 and CDR2 (germline): SGHTA, FQGNSA. This CDR3 has 15 residues. V was pared by 3 bases and J by 3 bases, with 12 bases between. CDR3 coding DNA: TGTGCCAGCAGCTTTGGAGGGGGAAGTGGAAACACCATATATTTT. Translating it yields CASSFGGGSGNTIYF. Variable domain in full (rest from reference TRBV7-2 and TRBJ1-3): GAGVSQSPSNKVTEKGKDVELRCDPISGHTALYWYRQSLGQGLEFLIYFQGNSAPDKSGLPSDRFSAERTGGSVSTLTIQRTQQEDSAVYLCASSFGGGSGNTIYFGEGSWLTVV.

The J gene is TRBJ2-1, the V gene TRBV10-3; 7 nucleotides line up with TRBD2. Germline CDR1 ENHRY, CDR2 SYGVKD. The CDR3 runs 13 residues. The CDR3 coding sequence is TGTTCAGTTTGGGGCGGGAGTCGGGATGAGCAGTTCTTC. It encodes CSVWGGSRDEQFF.

This chain uses TRBV27 with TRBJ1-2; the match to TRBD1 covers 7 bases. Germline V gives CDR1 MNHEY, CDR2 SMNVEV (reference sequence). The trim removed 7 bases at V and 5 bases at J, leaving 19 bases unmatched. The length of the CDR3 is 17 residues. The CDR3 spells CASTSRETGHPLYGYTF. CDR3 DNA sequence: TGTGCCAGCACGTCCCGAGAGACAGGGCATCCTCTATATGGCTACACCTTC.

The chain joins TRBV24-1 to TRBJ2-1; D perhaps matches TRBD2 (6 bases). Germline V gene data show CDR1 as KGHDR and CDR2 as SFDVKD. V was cut by 12 bases and J by 0 bases, with 11 bases left in between. The CDR3 loop spans 13 amino acids. CDR3 sequence reads: CASGESSYNEQFF. The CDR3 DNA reads as TGTGCCTCGGGGGAGAGCTCCTACAATGAGCAGTTCTTC.

The chain links TRBV5-4 to TRBJ2-5; D is uncertain. Germline loops: CDR1 SGHNT, CDR2 YYREEE (reference sequence). The CDR3 is 13 amino acids. The germline V and J ends were trimmed by 5 bases and 1 base, with 9 bases remaining between them. The CDR3: CASSPPRQETQYF. The CDR3 DNA sequence: TGTGCCAGCAGTCCCCCGCGCCAAGAGACCCAGTACTTC.

V gene TRBV28 combines with J gene TRBJ2-2; 13 bases map to TRBD2. The CDR3 length is 15 residues. CDR1 is MDHEN and CDR2 is SYDVKM in the germline V gene. J gave up 10 bases and V 4 bases, and 6 bases lay outside the gene matches. The DNA for the CDR3 is TGTGCCAGCAGTTCCGGACTAGCGGGAGCCGAGGAGCTGTTTTTT. Its protein product is CASSSGLAGAEELFF.

This clonotype was detected only a few times. This chain links TRBV5-1 with TRBJ2-7, with TRBD1 matching over 12 bases. Germline V gives CDR1 SGHRS, CDR2 YFSETQ. The CDR3 is 23 residues long. V was pared by 0 bases and J by 0 bases, with 22 bases of the junction left unmatched. This CDR3 reads CASSLAPVELGTGGDYYSYEQYF. The CDR3 DNA reads as TGCGCCAGCAGCTTGGCCCCGGTCGAGCTAGGGACAGGGGGCGATTATTACTCCTACGAGCAGTACTTC.

The V gene is TRBV5-1, the J gene TRBJ2-7; 11 bases agree with TRBD2. The CDR3 spans 15 residues. Trimming took 5 bases from V and 2 from J; bases not matched to a gene: 6. Germline V lookup: CDR1 SGHRS, CDR2 YFSETQ. CDR3 bases: TGCGCCAGCAGATCTACTAGCGGGAGTGCCTACGAGCAGTACTTC. As protein: CASRSTSGSAYEQYF.